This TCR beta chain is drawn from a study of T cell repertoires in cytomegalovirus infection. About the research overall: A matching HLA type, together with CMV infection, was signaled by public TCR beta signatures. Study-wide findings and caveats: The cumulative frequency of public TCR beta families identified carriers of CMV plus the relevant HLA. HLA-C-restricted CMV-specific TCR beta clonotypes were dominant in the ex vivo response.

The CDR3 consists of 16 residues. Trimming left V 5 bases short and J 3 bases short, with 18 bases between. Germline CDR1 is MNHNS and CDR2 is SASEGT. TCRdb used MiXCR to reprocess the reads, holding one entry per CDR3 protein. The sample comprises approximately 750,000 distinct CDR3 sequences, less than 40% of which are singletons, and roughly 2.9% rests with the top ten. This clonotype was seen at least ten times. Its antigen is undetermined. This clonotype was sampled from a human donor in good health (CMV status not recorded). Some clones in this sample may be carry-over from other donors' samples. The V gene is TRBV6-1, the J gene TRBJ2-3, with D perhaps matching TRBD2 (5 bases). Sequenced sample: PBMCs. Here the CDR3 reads CASSSHVVGGTDTQYF. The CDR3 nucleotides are TGTGCCAGCAGTTCCCATGTAGTTGGAGGAACAGATACGCAGTATTTT.